A selection of T cell receptor beta chains follows, all from one sample in a study of shared clonotypes between healthy human individuals. Measured with immunoSEQ multiplex PCR; TCRdb has only the in-frame clones, and not every one. The sample consists of 2.5 million or so clones, more than 80% of them appearing once. The sample consisted of naive CD4+ T cells sorted from blood. The receptors were gathered from a young man in good health. CDR3s leave out the opening cysteine and the closing phenylalanine or tryptophan. The order of the fields is J gene, V gene, CDR3 protein.

J: TRBJ2-7; V: TRBV27; CDR3: ASSGGLAGPYEQY
J: TRBJ2-5; V: TRBV11-2; CDR3: ASSLSGTVSQETQY
J: TRBJ1-2; V: TRBV9; CDR3: ASSVDGGAYGYT
J: TRBJ1-1; V: TRBV11-2; CDR3: ASSFQANTEAF
J: TRBJ2-1; V: TRBV9; CDR3: ASSVVGEGYNEQF
J: TRBJ2-5; V: TRBV10-3; CDR3: AISEAVPGGRQETQY
J: TRBJ2-3; V: TRBV5-1; CDR3: ASSLERAGGKTDTQY
J: TRBJ1-1; V: TRBV7-2; CDR3: ASSWDRERPF
J: TRBJ2-7; V: TRBV5-1; CDR3: ASSIDRVGSYEQY
J: TRBJ1-2; V: TRBV7-8; CDR3: ASSLSEGIYGYT
J: TRBJ1-5; V: TRBV7-2; CDR3: ASSLERSSGHQPQH
J: TRBJ2-1; V: TRBV29-1; CDR3: SVGVAGGLYNEQF
J: TRBJ2-7; V: TRBV27; CDR3: ASSLGRGQGAYEQY
J: TRBJ1-1; V: TRBV18; CDR3: ASSSTRGLATEAF
J: TRBJ1-5; V: TRBV2; CDR3: ASSEQGGWNQPQH
J: TRBJ2-7; V: TRBV13; CDR3: ASSLDRSGRQY
J: TRBJ1-1; V: TRBV29-1; CDR3: SVAGGVTEAF
J: TRBJ2-7; V: TRBV7-6; CDR3: ASSLVTSGKYSYEQY
J: TRBJ1-1; V: TRBV11-2; CDR3: ASSLSSTEAF
J: TRBJ2-1; V: TRBV11-3; CDR3: ASSLRAGVWYNEQF
J: TRBJ2-7; V: TRBV9; CDR3: ASRVIGRIYEQY
J: TRBJ1-4; V: TRBV7-9; CDR3: ASSLRANNEKLF
J: TRBJ2-1; V: TRBV5-4; CDR3: ASSLWNSWDEQF
J: TRBJ2-5; V: TRBV5-4; CDR3: ASSLGAGTFQETQY
J: TRBJ1-1; V: TRBV7-9; CDR3: ASSFLRGPNTEAF
J: TRBJ2-3; V: TRBV10-1; CDR3: ASSDTGGKGTDTQY
J: TRBJ1-5; V: TRBV10-3; CDR3: AISGGMDDQPQH
J: TRBJ2-1; V: TRBV9; CDR3: ASSVRLAGGSYNEQF